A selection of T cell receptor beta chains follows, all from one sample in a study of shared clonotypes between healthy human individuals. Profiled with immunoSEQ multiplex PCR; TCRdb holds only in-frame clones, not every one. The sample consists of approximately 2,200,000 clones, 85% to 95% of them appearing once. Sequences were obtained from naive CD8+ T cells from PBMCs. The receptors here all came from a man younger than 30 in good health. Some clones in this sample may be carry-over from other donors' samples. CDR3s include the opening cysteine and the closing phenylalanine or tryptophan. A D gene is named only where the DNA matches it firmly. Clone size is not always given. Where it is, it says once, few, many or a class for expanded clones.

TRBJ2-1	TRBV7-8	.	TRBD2	TGTGCCAGCAGTCTGGGGCCGGGACTAGCTAATGAGCAGTTCTTC	CASSLGPGLANEQFF
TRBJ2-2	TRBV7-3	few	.	TGTGCCAGCAGCCCGTGGGTCGCCGGGGAGCTGTTTTTT	CASSPWVAGELFF
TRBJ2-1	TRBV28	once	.	TGTGCCAGCGCCTTCGGAGTTGAGCAGTTCTTC	CASAFGVEQFF
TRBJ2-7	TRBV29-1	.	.	TGCAGCGCACAGGGGGGGACCTACGAGCAGTACTTC	CSAQGGTYEQYF
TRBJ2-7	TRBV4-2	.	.	TGTGCCAGCAGCCAAGAAGATTGGAACCGGGGGTCCTACGAGCAGTACTTC	CASSQEDWNRGSYEQYF
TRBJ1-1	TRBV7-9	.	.	TGTGCCAGCAGCCTAACACGGAACACTGAAGCTTTCTTT	CASSLTRNTEAFF
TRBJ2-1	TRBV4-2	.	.	TGTGCCAGCAGCCAAGACAGGGGGCGCGGGGGTGAGCAGTTCTTC	CASSQDRGRGGEQFF
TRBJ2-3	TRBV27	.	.	TGTGCCAGCAGTTTGGTTAGGCTATCTAGCACAGATACGCAGTATTTT	CASSLVRLSSTDTQYF
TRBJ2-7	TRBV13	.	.	TGTGCCAGCAGCTTAGGCCCCCTCGAGCAGTACTTC	CASSLGPLEQYF
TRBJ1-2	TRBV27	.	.	TGTGCCAGCAGTTTCGGCATCAACTATGGCTACACCTTC	CASSFGINYGYTF
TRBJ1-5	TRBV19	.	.	TGTGCCAGTAGGGACGGGAGGTATGGCAATCAGCCCCAGCATTTT	CASRDGRYGNQPQHF
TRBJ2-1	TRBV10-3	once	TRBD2	TGTGCCATCGGCGTAGCGGGAAGGTTTGAGCAGTTCTTC	CAIGVAGRFEQFF
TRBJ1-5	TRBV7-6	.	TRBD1	TGTGCCAGCAGCCCGAGACAGGGCCTCAATCAGCCCCAGCATTTT	CASSPRQGLNQPQHF
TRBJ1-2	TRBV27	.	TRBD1	TGTGCCAGCAGTTCGATCGGGACAGCTCATAATGGCTACACCTTC	CASSSIGTAHNGYTF
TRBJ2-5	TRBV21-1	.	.	TGTGCCAGCAGCAAAGTGGAGGGCCCCCAAGAGACCCAGTACTTC	CASSKVEGPQETQYF
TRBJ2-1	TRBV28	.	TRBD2	TGTGCCAGCAGTTCACCGGGACTAGCGGGAGGGCCGTTCTCCTACAATGAGCAGTTCTTC	CASSSPGLAGGPFSYNEQFF
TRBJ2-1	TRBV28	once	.	TGTGCCAGCAGGGTCCACAGGGCCCCCTACAATGAGCAGTTCTTC	CASRVHRAPYNEQFF
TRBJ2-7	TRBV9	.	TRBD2	TGTGCCAGCAGCGGAGGCGGGAGGGCCCCGTTCTTC	CASSGGGRAPFF
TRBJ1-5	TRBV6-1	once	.	TGTGCCAGCAGACTCAGGGGAGGGAAGGAGCCCCAGCATTTT	CASRLRGGKEPQHF
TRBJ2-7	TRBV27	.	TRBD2	TGTGCCAGCAGCTTCAGCGGGAGCTCCTACGAGCAGTACTTC	CASSFSGSSYEQYF
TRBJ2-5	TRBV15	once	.	TGTGCCACCAGCAGAGCCCCAGGGAAAGAGACCCAGTACTTC	CATSRAPGKETQYF
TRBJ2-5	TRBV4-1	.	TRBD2	TGCGCCAGCAGCCCAAGAGTAGCGGGGGGGGAGACCCAGTACTTC	CASSPRVAGGETQYF
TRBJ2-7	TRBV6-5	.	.	TGTGCCAGCAGTTTAAGCAGGAGTTCTCCCTACGAGCAGTACTTC	CASSLSRSSPYEQYF
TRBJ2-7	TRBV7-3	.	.	TGTGCCAGCAGCCCGCTCCAGGGAAATCACGAGCAGTACTTC	CASSPLQGNHEQYF
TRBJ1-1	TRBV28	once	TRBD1	TGTGCCAGCAGCACCGAAACAGGGGAACCCACTGAAGCTTTCTTT	CASSTETGEPTEAFF
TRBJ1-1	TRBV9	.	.	TGTGCCAGCAGCGTAGCCACATACACTGAAGCTTTCTTT	CASSVATYTEAFF
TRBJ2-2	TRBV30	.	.	TGTGCCCGCCTTACCGGGATAAGAAACGGGGAGCTGTTTTTT	CARLTGIRNGELFF
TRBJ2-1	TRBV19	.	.	TGTGCTACCCTGTGGGGAGATGAGCAGTTCTTC	CATLWGDEQFF
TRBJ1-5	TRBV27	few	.	TGTGCCACCCGCGGCGGGGGCAATCAGCCCCAGCATTTT	CATRGGGNQPQHF
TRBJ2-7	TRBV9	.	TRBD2	TGTGCCAGCAGCGTAGGGACTAGACCCTACGAGCAGTACTTC	CASSVGTRPYEQYF
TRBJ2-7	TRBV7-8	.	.	TGTGCCAGCAGCCCTAGGGGGAGCGGCACCCACGAGCAGTACTTC	CASSPRGSGTHEQYF
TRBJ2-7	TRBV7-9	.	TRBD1	TGTGCCAGCAGCTTACCCCGGGGGACAGGGGACGAGCAGTACTTC	CASSLPRGTGDEQYF
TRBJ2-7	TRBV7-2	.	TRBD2	TGTGCCAGCAGCCCCGCTAGCGGGTTTTACGTCTCCTACGAGCAGTACTTC	CASSPASGFYVSYEQYF
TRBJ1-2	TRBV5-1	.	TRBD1	TGCGCCAGCAGCTTGGTACCAGGGGGTCGGACGAGGTATGGCTACACCTTC	CASSLVPGGRTRYGYTF
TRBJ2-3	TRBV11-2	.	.	TGTGCCAGCAGTCCTAACTACGGGATCACAGATACGCAGTATTTT	CASSPNYGITDTQYF
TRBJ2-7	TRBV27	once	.	TGTGCCAGCAGTCCGCTGTCACTAGCTGACGAGCAGTACTTC	CASSPLSLADEQYF
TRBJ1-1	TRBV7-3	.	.	TGTGCCAGCAGCAACGGCGTGAACACTGAAGCTTTCTTT	CASSNGVNTEAFF
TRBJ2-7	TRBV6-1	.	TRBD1	TGTGCCGGCAGTCTGGACAGGGGTATACCCAACGAGCAGTACTTC	CAGSLDRGIPNEQYF
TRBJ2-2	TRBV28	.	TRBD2	TGTGCCAGCAGTCCCCATCTGGTAGCGGGGGTCACCGGGGAGCTGTTTTTT	CASSPHLVAGVTGELFF
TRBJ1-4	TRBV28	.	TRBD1	TGTGCCAGCAGTTTCGACAGGGGTGGTCGTGAAAAACTGTTTTTT	CASSFDRGGREKLFF
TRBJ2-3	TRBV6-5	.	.	.	CASSTSTDYTDTQYF
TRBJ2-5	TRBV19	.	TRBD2	TGTGCCAGTAGTACCCACCCGGGACTAGCGGGAGGGGAGACCCAGTACTTC	CASSTHPGLAGGETQYF
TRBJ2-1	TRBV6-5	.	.	TGTGCCAGCAGTTCGGGGCATGAGCAGTTCTTC	CASSSGHEQFF
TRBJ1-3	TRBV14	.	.	TGTGCCAGCAGCCAAGATGGTGAGGGGTCTGGAAACACCATATATTTT	CASSQDGEGSGNTIYF
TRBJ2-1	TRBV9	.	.	TGTGCCAGCAGCCCGGGGCTAGCCGGGTACAATGAGCAGTTCTTC	CASSPGLAGYNEQFF